The 21 T cell receptor beta chains below were found in one sample sequenced in a study of a mutant IDH1 vaccine in newly diagnosed glioma. Sequencing used immunoSEQ multiplex PCR; TCRdb keeps in-frame clones, though not all of them. The sample lists over 30,000 clones; around 60% were seen once. Antigens of these TCRs are unknown. Indicated time point: week 5, during vaccination. All doses held 300 ug of mutant IDH1 20-mer peptide, with topical imiquimod. This material consisted of PBMCs, taken from a glioma patient whose treatment included an IDH1 peptide vaccine. These receptor sequences come from a woman between 18 and 29 years old with glioma.

The rearrangement links TRBV6-6 to TRBJ2-7; tentatively, D is TRBD1 (6 bases). V was pared by 6 bases and J by 9 bases, with 18 bases between. CDR1 is MNHNY, CDR2 SVGAGI, per germline (reference sequence). The CDR3 loop spans 13 amino acids. In DNA, the CDR3 is TGTGCCAGCAGCAGAACCTCCCCGACAGGGCAGTACTTC. It encodes CASSRTSPTGQYF.

The chain combines TRBV7-2 with TRBJ2-7; 13 bases are shared with TRBD2. Germline V CDR1 and CDR2: SGHTA, FQGNSA. Trimming cost V 1 base and J 3 bases; bases outside gene matches: 6. CDR3 length equals 17 residues. This CDR3 reads CASSLGGGLAGHYEQYF. DNA of the CDR3: TGTGCCAGCAGCTTAGGGGGGGGACTAGCGGGACACTACGAGCAGTACTTC.

This clone was found a few times. The rearrangement joins TRBV28 to TRBJ2-1; D possibly corresponds to TRBD2 (6 bases). Per the germline V gene, CDR1 is MDHEN and CDR2 is SYDVKM. This CDR3 region has 15 residues. V gave up 6 bases and J gave up 2 bases, with 14 bases separating them. The CDR3 DNA reads TGTGCCAGCAGCCCCATTGGGGAGGCCTACAATGAGCAGTTCTTC. Residues: CASSPIGEAYNEQFF.

CDR3 coding DNA: TGTGCCAGTATGCTGCAGGGGGCTCTGGGCTACACCTTC. It codes for CASMLQGALGYTF. The chain links TRBV19 to TRBJ1-2, with 8 bases that match TRBD1. The CDR3 contains 13 residues. The germline V gene has CDR1 LNHDA and CDR2 SQIVND (reference sequence). V dropped 7 bases and J dropped 8; count of bases not matched to a gene: 9. The whole variable domain, filled in from reference TRBV19 and TRBJ1-2, reads DGGITQSPKYLFRKEGQNVTLSCEQNLNHDAMYWYRQDPGQGLRLIYYSQIVNDFQKGDIAEGYSVSREKKESFPLTVTSAQKNPTAFYLCASMLQGALGYTFGSGTRLTVV.

This clone occurred once. The chain is built from TRBV27 and TRBJ1-3, with a tentative D call TRBD1 (5 bases). Per germline, CDR1 MNHEY and CDR2 SMNVEV (reference sequence). The CDR3 has 14 amino acids. Trimming removed 9 bases at V and 0 bases at J, with 12 bases between. CDR3 amino acids: CASMTDNSGNTIYF. The CDR3 DNA follows: TGTGCCAGTATGACAGACAACTCTGGAAACACCATATATTTT.

This clone occurred a few times. V and J are TRBV4-3 and TRBJ2-7, with D possibly called TRBD1 or TRBD2 (5 bases each). Trimming removed 0 bases from V and 3 bases from J, with 15 bases in between. Germline values: CDR1 LGHNA, CDR2 YSLEER. This CDR3 spans 16 amino acids. The CDR3 spells CASSQDRGVNYYEQYF. Written as DNA, the CDR3 is TGCGCCAGCAGCCAAGATCGAGGGGTTAACTACTACGAGCAGTACTTC.

This clone was counted a single time. V is TRBV6-6 and J is TRBJ2-7, with 9 bases lining up with TRBD1. V lost 2 bases to trimming and J lost 2 bases; unmatched junction nucleotides: 7. From germline, CDR1 is MNHNY and CDR2 SVGAGI (reference sequence). CDR3 length: 16 amino acids. The CDR3 DNA reads TGTGCCAGCAGTTACACGGACAGGGGTAGTGCCTACGAGCAGTACTTC. Translated, it gives CASSYTDRGSAYEQYF.

This clone has a handful of counts. This chain uses TRBV7-3 with TRBJ2-2; D is unresolved. The ends were cut back, 4 bases at V and 0 bases at J, with 6 bases in the middle. The CDR3 consists of 14 residues. Per the germline V gene, CDR1 is SGHTA and CDR2 is FQGTGA. CDR3 DNA sequence: TGTGCCAGCAGCTCCATCTCGAACACCGGGGAGCTGTTTTTT. Translated, it gives CASSSISNTGELFF.

This chain uses TRBV18 with TRBJ1-1, with a weak D call TRBD1 (5 bases). CDR1 is KGHSH and CDR2 is LQKENI in the germline V gene. The CDR3 covers 16 residues. V dropped 3 bases and J dropped 4 bases, with 18 bases sitting between them. CDR3 amino acids: CASSPLGSAQGTEAFF. The CDR3, as DNA: TGTGCCAGCTCACCCCTTGGGAGTGCGCAGGGCACTGAAGCTTTCTTT.

CDR3 coding DNA: TGTGCCAGCAGCATCGGGACAGTTAATAGCAATCAGCCCCAGCATTTT. This codes for CASSIGTVNSNQPQHF. The chain has TRBV7-9 and TRBJ1-5, with TRBD1 matching over 7 bases. Germline V gene data show CDR1 as SEHNR and CDR2 as FQNEAQ (reference sequence). This CDR3 contains 16 residues. V trimming: 5 bases; J trimming: 0 bases; junction bases outside the gene matches: 7.

This clone has a handful of counts. The chain has TRBV6-5 and TRBJ1-1; D not resolved. The V gene's germline CDR1 is MNHEY and CDR2 SVGAGI. Between the trimmed V and J ends, which lost 6 bases and 6 bases, there was a span of 14 bases. The CDR3 has 13 amino acids. This chain's CDR3 is CASSPGGSPEAFF. CDR3 DNA sequence: TGTGCCAGCAGCCCCGGTGGCAGCCCTGAAGCTTTCTTT.

This clone appeared a few times. Relative to the germline gene, one junction end is altered; a read error may explain this. Written as DNA, the CDR3 is TGTGCCAGCAGCTTCCCCACCGGGACAGTCCTCTTC. This translates into CASSFPTGTVLF. J is TRBJ1-2 and V is TRBV25-1; TRBD1 matches 7 bases. Germline loops: CDR1 MGHDK, CDR2 SYGVNS. This CDR3 region has 12 residues.

Only a few counts were recorded for this clone. CDR3 nucleotide sequence: TGTGCCAGCAGTGATAGATCACTAACGCAAGAGACCCAGTACTTC. Translation: CASSDRSLTQETQYF. V and J are TRBV6-1 and TRBJ2-5; D ambiguous. Germline V gene lookup returns CDR1 MNHNS and CDR2 SASEGT. V gave up 3 bases and J gave up 2 bases, with 13 bases separating them. The CDR3 covers 15 residues.

This rearrangement joins TRBV7-6 to TRBJ2-1; D is uncertain. Germline CDR1 is SGHVS and CDR2 is FNYEAQ. The ends were cut back, 5 bases at V and 10 bases at J, with 6 bases in the middle. This CDR3 contains 10 residues. The chain's CDR3 is CASSNYEQFF. DNA for the CDR3: TGTGCCAGCAGCAACTACGAGCAGTTCTTC.

The chain joins TRBV4-1 to TRBJ2-2, with D perhaps matching TRBD1 or TRBD2 (6 bases each). Germline V gene data show CDR1 as MGHRA and CDR2 as YSYEKL. This CDR3 has 17 residues. The V end was cut by 3 bases, the J end by 2 bases, with 16 bases between. This chain's CDR3 is CASSQRRGESNTGELFF. CDR3 in DNA: TGCGCCAGCAGCCAGCGTAGGGGGGAAAGCAACACCGGGGAGCTGTTTTTT.

In this sample, this clone turned up a few times. V gene TRBV29-1 combines with J gene TRBJ1-4; possibly TRBD1 for D (5 bases). The V gene's germline CDR1 is SQVTM and CDR2 ANQGSEA. The CDR3 has 13 amino acids. V gave up 6 bases and J gave up 4 bases, with 12 bases separating them. The CDR3, as DNA: TGCAGCGTCGTCGCGGGGGTTAATGAAAAACTGTTTTTT. As protein: CSVVAGVNEKLFF.

The chain uses TRBV7-2 and TRBJ2-7; 7 bases are a match to TRBD1. This CDR3 is 16 amino acids long. In germline, CDR1 is SGHTA, CDR2 FQGNSA. With 2 bases clipped from V and 2 bases from J, the junction kept 9 bases outside the gene matches. The CDR3, as DNA: TGTGCCAGCAGCTTATCGTCGGGACAGCCAACCTACGAGCAGTACTTC. Translated: CASSLSSGQPTYEQYF.

The rearrangement joins TRBV2 to TRBJ1-6, with a tentative D call TRBD1 (5 bases). Germline CDR1 is SNHLY and CDR2 is FYNNEI. V was trimmed by 4 bases and J by 9 bases, leaving 13 bases between them. The CDR3 contains 14 residues. CDR3 protein: CASSGGTVTSPLHF. The CDR3 DNA follows: TGTGCCAGCAGTGGAGGGACCGTCACTTCACCCCTCCACTTT.

There are a few counts of this clone. V usage is TRBV4-2 and J usage is TRBJ1-1, with unresolved D. The CDR3 extends over 14 amino acids. Looked up from germline, CDR1 is LGHNA and CDR2 is YNFKEQ. The V gene lost 0 bases and the J gene lost 3 bases, with 8 bases spanning the gap. The chain's CDR3 is CASSQDATYTEAFF. CDR3 sequence (DNA): TGTGCCAGCAGCCAAGATGCGACCTACACTGAAGCTTTCTTT.

This sequence joins TRBV25-1 and TRBJ2-5; D might be TRBD2 (6 bases). V dropped 5 bases and J dropped 5 bases, with 21 bases sitting between them. CDR1 and CDR2 from the germline V gene are MGHDK and SYGVNS. This CDR3 is 16 amino acids long. The CDR3: CASSHRKWAEGETQYF. CDR3 coding DNA: TGTGCCAGCAGTCACCGGAAGTGGGCGGAGGGGGAGACCCAGTACTTC.

J is TRBJ2-7 and V is TRBV19; the D call may be TRBD1 or TRBD2 (6 bases each). This CDR3 region has 14 residues. V lost 0 bases and J lost 7, with 13 bases in between. The germline V gene has CDR1 LNHDA and CDR2 SQIVND (reference sequence). CDR3 sequence reads: CASSIEGGRGEQYF. The CDR3 region has the DNA TGTGCCAGTAGTATAGAGGGGGGCCGGGGGGAGCAGTACTTC.